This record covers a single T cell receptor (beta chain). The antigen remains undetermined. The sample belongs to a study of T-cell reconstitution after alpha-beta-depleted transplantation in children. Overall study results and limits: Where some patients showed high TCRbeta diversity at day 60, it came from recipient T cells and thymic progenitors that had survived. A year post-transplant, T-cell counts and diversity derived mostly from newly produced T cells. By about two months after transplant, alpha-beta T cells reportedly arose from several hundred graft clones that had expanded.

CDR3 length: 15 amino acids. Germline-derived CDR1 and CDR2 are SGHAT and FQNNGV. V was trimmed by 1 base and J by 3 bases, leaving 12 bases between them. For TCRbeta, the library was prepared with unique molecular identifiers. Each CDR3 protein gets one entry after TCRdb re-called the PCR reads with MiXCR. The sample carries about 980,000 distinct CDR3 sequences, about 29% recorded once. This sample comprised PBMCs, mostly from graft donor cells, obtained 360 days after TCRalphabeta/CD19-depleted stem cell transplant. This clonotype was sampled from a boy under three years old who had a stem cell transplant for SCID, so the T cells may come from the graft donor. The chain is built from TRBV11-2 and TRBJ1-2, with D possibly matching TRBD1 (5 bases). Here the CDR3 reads CASSLGPWGDYGYTF. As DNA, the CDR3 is TGTGCCAGCAGCTTAGGTCCCTGGGGCGACTATGGCTACACCTTC.